This TCR beta chain comes out of a study of CD8 T cells in Susac syndrome. This CDR3 is 14 amino acids long. Germline V CDR1 and CDR2: SQVTM, ANQGSEA. Between the trimmed V and J ends, which lost 4 bases and 1 base, there was a span of 12 bases. Negative isolation yielded the CD8+ and CD4+ T cells, while FACS enriched the TEMRA cells. A quantity of about 0.5 to 1 ug RNA underwent reverse transcription using random hexamers. In TCRdb, the immunoSEQ multiplex PCR reads were re-called with MiXCR into one record per CDR3 protein. The sample lists approximately 260,000 distinct CDR3 sequences, 90% to 96% seen once, with approximately 0.1% in the top ten.

The sample was CD4+ T cells from PBMCs. V usage is TRBV29-1 and J usage is TRBJ2-3, with D possibly being TRBD2 (6 bases). The source is a human donor with Susac syndrome. This CDR3 is CSVGTSQGTDTQYF. In DNA, the CDR3 is TGCAGCGTTGGTACTAGCCAGGGCACAGATACGCAGTATTTT.